A single sample is the source of the 22 T cell receptor beta chains below, sequenced in a study of PD-1 blockade in classical Hodgkin lymphoma. Clones were sequenced by immunoSEQ multiplex PCR, and TCRdb holds only the in-frame ones, with some missing. This repertoire shows about 14,000 clones, 91% found once; its top ten account for approximately 5.9%. Indicated time point: newly diagnosed, previously untreated cHL patient sample. The CD8+ T cells came from thawed PBMCs through magnetic negative selection. Sequenced sample: CD8+ T cells from blood. Receptor source: a human donor with classical Hodgkin lymphoma.

V usage is TRBV4-2 and J usage is TRBJ2-1; D ambiguous. Germline-derived CDR1 and CDR2 are LGHNA and YNFKEQ. CDR3 length equals 15 residues. The V end lost 0 bases, the J end lost 4 bases, and 10 bases lay between the germline ends. This CDR3 is CASSQEAGGYNEQFF. The CDR3 DNA follows: TGTGCCAGCAGCCAAGAAGCCGGTGGATACAATGAGCAGTTCTTC.

V gene TRBV19 combines with J gene TRBJ1-1; D not certain. V lost 3 bases, J lost 1 base, and 6 bases lay in between. This CDR3 is 13 amino acids long. Germline values: CDR1 LNHDA, CDR2 SQIVND (reference sequence). This CDR3 reads CASSMRGNTEAFF. The CDR3 DNA reads as TGTGCCAGTAGTATGCGTGGGAACACTGAAGCTTTCTTT.

The chain employs TRBV11-2 and TRBJ2-7; 10 nucleotides align to TRBD1. The V and J ends lost 4 bases and 3 bases, in that order; junction bases with no gene match: 0. Germline lookup yields CDR1 SGHAT and CDR2 FQNNGV. This CDR3 is built from 13 residues. CDR3 DNA: TGTGCCAGCAGCTGGACAGGGGGCTACGAGCAGTACTTC. This gives the protein CASSWTGGYEQYF.

The V and J genes are TRBV6-1 and TRBJ2-1; 11 bases fit TRBD1. The CDR3 length is 17 residues. V shed 1 base, J shed 6 bases, and the junction held 8 bases outside the gene matches. Germline CDR1 MNHNS, CDR2 SASEGT. In nucleotides, the CDR3 is TGTGCCAGCAGTGAAGGTTATTCCGGGACAGGGGGCAATGAGCAGTTCTTC. Translating it yields CASSEGYSGTGGNEQFF.

The chain carries TRBV9 and TRBJ2-2; D call uncertain. Germline CDR1 and CDR2: SGDLS and YYNGEE. The CDR3 runs to 14 residues. V gave up 7 bases and J gave up 1 base, with 11 bases separating them. The CDR3 nucleotides read TGTGCCAGCGGCGAAGGATGGAACACCGGGGAGCTGTTTTTT. It yields the protein CASGEGWNTGELFF.

The chain links TRBV5-4 to TRBJ1-2; the D is unclear. CDR1 and CDR2 (germline): SGHNT, YYREEE (reference sequence). This CDR3 contains 15 residues. Trimming took off 3 bases at V and 6 bases at J, with 18 bases between the two ends. Here the CDR3 DNA reads TGTGCCAGCAGCTCTGGTTCAGGTAGAAAGGATGGCTACACCTTC. Encoded protein: CASSSGSGRKDGYTF.

The CDR3, as DNA: TGTGCCAGCAGTGAAGGACAGCTCCCGAGGGACGAGCAGTACTTC. Amino acid sequence: CASSEGQLPRDEQYF. The chain employs TRBV25-1 and TRBJ2-7, with D possibly being TRBD1 (6 bases). Deletions cut 2 bases from V and 5 bases from J, with 16 bases between. CDR1 is MGHDK, CDR2 SYGVNS, per germline. There are 15 residues in the CDR3.

The rearrangement joins TRBV19 to TRBJ1-4; 8 bases map to TRBD1. Per the germline V gene, CDR1 is LNHDA and CDR2 is SQIVND (reference sequence). Trimming removed 7 bases from V and 6 bases from J; junction bases left unmatched: 1. The CDR3 is 12 residues long. This CDR3 reads CASKGQDEKLFF. The CDR3 DNA sequence: TGTGCCAGTAAGGGACAGGATGAAAAACTGTTTTTT.

V usage is TRBV11-3 and J usage is TRBJ2-1; D possibly corresponds to TRBD2 (5 bases). The CDR3 spans 16 residues. V was shortened by 1 base and J by 8 bases, with 18 bases between the two germline ends. The germline V gene has CDR1 SGHNT and CDR2 YENEEA. This CDR3 is CASSLGMGRSLDEQFF. In DNA, the CDR3 is TGTGCCAGCAGCTTAGGAATGGGGAGAAGTCTGGATGAGCAGTTCTTC. The full variable domain, rest sourced from reference TRBV11-3 and TRBJ2-1, is EAGVVQSPRYKIIEKKQPVAFWCNPISGHNTLYWYLQNLGQGPELLIRYENEEAVDDSQLPKDRFSAERLKGVDSTLKIQPAELGDSAVYLCASSLGMGRSLDEQFFGPGTRLTVL.

The chain has TRBV13 and TRBJ2-7; TRBD2 aligns across 11 bases. Germline loops: CDR1 PRHDT, CDR2 FYEKMQ (reference sequence). V lost 1 base and J lost 0; bases outside the gene matches: 11. The CDR3 consists of 19 residues. The CDR3 nucleotides read TGTGCCAGCAGCTTAGTGGGGGCTAGCGGGAGGATACCCTCCTACGAGCAGTACTTC. It specifies CASSLVGASGRIPSYEQYF.

Written as DNA, the CDR3 is TGTGCCAGCAGCGCAACAGGGGGACCGAGGAATGAAAAACTGTTTTTT. This sequence encodes CASSATGGPRNEKLFF. The chain couples TRBV9 to TRBJ1-4, with TRBD1 matching 8 bases. With V trimmed by 3 bases and J by 5 bases, 9 bases remained unmatched. Germline lookup yields CDR1 SGDLS and CDR2 YYNGEE. The CDR3 length is 16 residues.

This chain uses TRBV10-1 with TRBJ2-1; 9 bases match TRBD2. Trimming cost V 4 bases and J 6 bases; bases outside gene matches: 7. The CDR3 sequence is 15 residues long. Germline values: CDR1 WNHNN, CDR2 SYGVQD (reference sequence). The CDR3 nucleotides read TGCGCCAGCAGTGCGACCGGGACTAGCAGCAATGAGCAGTTCTTC. Translation gives CASSATGTSSNEQFF.

The chain links TRBV27 to TRBJ2-2, with 8 bases matching TRBD2. Germline V gives CDR1 MNHEY, CDR2 SMNVEV (reference sequence). The CDR3 covers 16 residues. V shed 2 bases, J shed 4 bases, and the junction held 6 bases outside the gene matches. Written as DNA, the CDR3 is TGTGCCAGCAGTTTAGTAGGCCGGGGGGGCACCGGGGAGCTGTTTTTT. It yields the protein CASSLVGRGGTGELFF.

The rearrangement links TRBV7-9 to TRBJ2-7; D may be TRBD2 (6 bases). The length of the CDR3 is 15 residues. V lost 6 bases and J 0 bases, leaving 15 bases between the germline ends. Per the germline V gene, CDR1 is SEHNR and CDR2 is FQNEAQ (reference sequence). The CDR3 nucleotides read TGTGCCAGCAGTTCCCCAGCGGGCCCCTCCTACGAGCAGTACTTC. This translates into CASSSPAGPSYEQYF.

The chain recombines TRBV28 with TRBJ2-1; TRBD2 aligns across 13 bases. The CDR3 extends over 16 amino acids. Germline V gene data show CDR1 as MDHEN and CDR2 as SYDVKM. V trimming: 2 bases; J trimming: 6 bases; junction bases outside the gene matches: 4. The CDR3 spells CASSLTGLAGSNEQFF. Written as DNA, the CDR3 is TGTGCCAGCAGTTTAACGGGACTAGCGGGAAGCAATGAGCAGTTCTTC.

A single count supports this clone. The chain is built from TRBV9 and TRBJ1-1; possible D gene TRBD1, 5 bases. V was clipped by 4 bases and J by 3 bases, with 13 bases between them. This CDR3 region has 14 residues. Germline CDR1 and CDR2: SGDLS and YYNGEE. The CDR3 sequence: CASSPRGGDTEAFF. CDR3 coding DNA: TGTGCCAGCAGCCCCCGGGGGGGAGACACTGAAGCTTTCTTT.

The V gene is TRBV7-9, the J gene TRBJ2-1; 14 bases are shared with TRBD2. Germline V lookup: CDR1 SEHNR, CDR2 FQNEAQ (reference sequence). The CDR3 is 14 residues long. V lost 4 bases to trimming and J lost 15 bases; unmatched junction nucleotides: 8. This CDR3 reads CASSSARLAGGGFF. The DNA for the CDR3 is TGTGCCAGCAGCTCCGCCAGACTAGCGGGAGGGGGGTTCTTC.

This rearrangement joins TRBV2 to TRBJ2-5, with D perhaps matching TRBD1 (6 bases). This CDR3 contains 15 residues. Looked up from germline, CDR1 is SNHLY and CDR2 is FYNNEI. V lost 6 bases and J 5 bases, leaving 19 bases between the germline ends. CDR3 region: CASSLSGTPSETQYF. The CDR3 nucleotides are TGTGCCAGCAGCCTTTCCGGGACACCATCGGAGACCCAGTACTTC.

The chain combines TRBV28 with TRBJ2-7; D not resolved. The CDR3 runs to 13 residues. Trimming took off 6 bases at V and 2 bases at J, with 11 bases between the two ends. CDR1 and CDR2 from the germline V gene are MDHEN and SYDVKM. The CDR3 coding sequence is TGTGCCAGCAGGGAATCTCTCCCCTACGAGCAGTACTTC. Encoded protein: CASRESLPYEQYF.

This chain connects TRBV27 to TRBJ2-4, with 11 positions matching TRBD1. The CDR3 spans 16 residues. The germline CDR1 and CDR2 sequences are MNHEY and SMNVEV (reference sequence). V was pared by 6 bases and J by 3 bases, with 7 bases of the junction left unmatched. This CDR3 reads CASRGGTGGIKNIQYF. The CDR3, as DNA: TGTGCCAGCAGAGGCGGGACAGGGGGAATCAAAAACATTCAGTACTTC.

V is TRBV6-5 and J is TRBJ2-5; TRBD2 matches at 11 bases. The CDR3 has 16 residues. The V gene's germline CDR1 is MNHEY and CDR2 SVGAGI. Trimming at V came to 3 bases and at J to 2 bases, leaving 5 bases not matched to a gene. The CDR3 DNA follows: TGTGCCAGCAGTTATTCCTTAGCGGGAGGGCAAGAGACCCAGTACTTC. Translated: CASSYSLAGGQETQYF.

The V call is TRBV6-5, the J call TRBJ2-2; 9 nucleotides line up with TRBD2. This CDR3 spans 15 amino acids. Germline CDR1 MNHEY, CDR2 SVGAGI. Unmatched junction bases numbered 4, after V lost 2 bases and J lost 6 bases. The DNA for the CDR3 is TGTGCCAGCAGTTACCCGGCGGGGGGGCCCGGGGAGCTGTTTTTT. This gives the protein CASSYPAGGPGELFF.